This passage covers 14 T cell receptor beta chains from one sample sequenced in a study of CD8+ T cells in alopecia areata (dated by TCRdb to 2016 to 2019). The sample's time point label is to be understood as: 24 weeks on oral tofacitinib. Taken with the paper, the label for treatment or condition translates to: oral pan-JAK inhibitor, 5-10 mg twice daily. Libraries were built with the immunoSEQ multiplex PCR assay. RNA was extracted from all samples and reverse transcribed into cDNA as template for TCR sequencing. The immuneACCESS repertoire file appears here via TCRdb, limited to in-frame rearrangements. These files lack a portion of the clones; in checked studies, under half of the deficit traces to unresolved V genes, and the cause of the others is not known. Recorded for this sample are over 150,000 clones; less than 80% of them occurred a single time. About 14% of the sample comes from the top ten.

This material consisted of CD4+ T cells sorted from blood, taken at week 24, from a patient treated with tofacitinib. These receptors were collected from a human donor with alopecia areata.

The gene calls are TRBV20-1 and TRBJ2-3; no clear D. CDR1 is DFQATT, CDR2 SNEGSKA, per germline (reference sequence). The CDR3 contains 11 residues. V was clipped by 2 bases and J by 5 bases, with 5 bases between them. Here the CDR3 DNA reads TGCAGTGCTAGACCCGTAGATACGCAGTATTTT. This encodes CSARPVDTQYF.

J is TRBJ2-7 and V is TRBV29-1; D is uncertain. The V gene's germline CDR1 is SQVTM and CDR2 ANQGSEA. The CDR3 consists of 11 residues. V was trimmed by 6 bases and J by 2 bases, leaving 8 bases between them. The DNA for the CDR3 is TGCAGCGTGGCCTGGACCTACGAGCAGTACTTC. It specifies CSVAWTYEQYF.

This chain links TRBV29-1 with TRBJ2-2; 12 bases line up with TRBD2. The germline CDR1 and CDR2 sequences are SQVTM and ANQGSEA. The V segment lost 7 bases and the J segment 6 bases; nucleotides outside the gene matches: 9. The CDR3 is 15 amino acids. The CDR3 DNA reads as TGCAGCGGTGACGCCCTAGCGGGGGGGGCCGGGGAGCTGTTTTTT. Residues: CSGDALAGGAGELFF.

The CDR3 sequence: CASRRGLTGELFF. CDR3 DNA: TGTGCCAGCCGGCGCGGTCTTACCGGGGAGCTGTTTTTT. The chain carries TRBV6-5 and TRBJ2-2; no clear D. Trimming shortened V by 8 bases and J by 5 bases, and 12 bases separated the two germline ends. The CDR3 runs to 13 residues. CDR1 and CDR2 from the germline V gene are MNHEY and SVGAGI.

This clone occurred a few times. The chain uses TRBV6-5 and TRBJ1-2; D unresolved. The CDR3 is 12 amino acids. The germline gives CDR1 MNHEY, CDR2 SVGAGI. The V end was cut by 5 bases, the J end by 6 bases, with 10 bases between. The CDR3 reads CASSERWNGYTF. In DNA form, the CDR3 reads TGTGCCAGCAGTGAAAGGTGGAATGGCTACACCTTC.

This chain uses TRBV29-1 with TRBJ1-1, with TRBD1 identical over 7 bases. V lost 2 bases, J lost 0 bases, and 3 bases stayed unmatched. This CDR3 is built from 14 residues. Germline loops: CDR1 SQVTM, CDR2 ANQGSEA. CDR3 residues: CSVELQGMNTEAFF. The CDR3 region has the DNA TGCAGCGTTGAACTACAGGGGATGAACACTGAAGCTTTCTTT.

The V call is TRBV15, the J call TRBJ1-5; no clear D gene. Per the germline V gene, CDR1 is LNHNV and CDR2 is YYDKDF (reference sequence). The CDR3 spans 15 residues. V was pared by 0 bases and J by 4 bases, with 10 bases between. The chain's CDR3 is CATSRERTVNQPQHF. The CDR3 DNA follows: TGTGCCACCAGCAGAGAACGGACGGTGAATCAGCCCCAGCATTTT.

The chain carries TRBV11-2 and TRBJ1-2; D may be TRBD1 (6 bases). Germline CDR1 reads SGHAT; CDR2 reads FQNNGV. This CDR3 comprises 13 residues. Between the trimmed V and J ends, which lost 5 bases and 4 bases, there was a span of 11 bases. Written as DNA, the CDR3 is TGTGCCAGCAGCCAGGGGCTGACCTATGGCTACACCTTC. Its translation: CASSQGLTYGYTF.

V and J are TRBV30 and TRBJ2-4; perhaps TRBD1 as D (8 bases). Looked up from germline, CDR1 is GTSNPN and CDR2 is SVGIG (reference sequence). CDR3 length: 16 residues. V gave up 1 base and J gave up 10 bases, with 23 bases separating them. CDR3 loop: CAWSGRRGTGRDIQYF. Written as DNA, the CDR3 is TGTGCCTGGAGTGGTCGGCGGGGGACAGGTCGTGATATTCAGTACTTC.

The genes are TRBV19 and TRBJ1-4; unclear D gene. V gave up 1 base and J gave up 4 bases, with 7 bases separating them. Per germline, CDR1 LNHDA and CDR2 SQIVND (reference sequence). There are 14 residues in the CDR3. CDR3 coding DNA: TGTGCCAGTAGTATAGCAGAAGTTAATGAAAAACTGTTTTTT. Amino acid sequence: CASSIAEVNEKLFF.

Comment on this clone: A junction end diverges from the germline sequence, so it may reflect a read error. The chain recombines TRBV11-2 with TRBJ1-5; D uncertain. This CDR3 spans 13 amino acids. Germline assignment: CDR1 SGHAT and CDR2 FQNNGV. The CDR3 DNA follows: TGTGCCAGCAGCTTAAGCAGCAGTCAGCCCCAGCATTTT. Its protein is CASSLSSSQPQHF.

This clone was counted between two and nine times. The chain has TRBV29-1 and TRBJ2-3, with 8 bases fitting TRBD2. This CDR3 is built from 15 residues. Trimming took 8 bases from V and 11 from J; bases not matched to a gene: 21. Germline loops: CDR1 SQVTM, CDR2 ANQGSEA. The CDR3: CSRDLGGGRIQEQYF. In DNA, the CDR3 is TGCAGCCGGGATTTAGGCGGGGGGCGTATCCAGGAGCAGTATTTT.

This sequence joins TRBV4-2 and TRBJ2-2; unclear D gene. V was shortened by 0 bases and J by 6 bases, with 5 bases between the two germline ends. The CDR3 length is 13 residues. Per the germline V gene, CDR1 is LGHNA and CDR2 is YNFKEQ. The CDR3 DNA sequence: TGTGCCAGCAGCCAAGATCGTTCCGGGGAGCTGTTTTTT. It specifies CASSQDRSGELFF.

This clone was seen just once. J is TRBJ1-1 and V is TRBV14; possible D gene TRBD1, 5 bases. The CDR3 has 14 residues. Germline-derived CDR1 and CDR2 are SGHDN and FVKESK. Trimming removed 3 bases from V and 1 base from J, with 9 bases in between. In nucleotides, the CDR3 is TGTGCCAGCAGCCAGGGGACCGCGAACACTGAAGCTTTCTTT. It codes for CASSQGTANTEAFF. Combining the CDR3 with reference TRBV14 and TRBJ1-1 gives the whole variable domain EAGVTQFPSHSVIEKGQTVTLRCDPISGHDNLYWYRRVMGKEIKFLLHFVKESKQDESGMPNNRFLAERTGGTYSTLKVQPAELEDSGVYFCASSQGTANTEAFFGQGTRLTVV.